Listed below are T cell receptor beta chains from one sample, sequenced in a study of T cells after posttransplantation cyclophosphamide. Data came from immunoSEQ multiplex PCR; TCRdb stores just in-frame clones and leaves some out. The data hold around 15,000 clones, with around 94% observed a single time. Sequenced material: naive CD4+ T cells sorted from blood. Source of these receptors: a woman in her forties or fifties in good health and a related stem cell transplant donor. The CDR3 runs from the conserved cysteine through the conserved F or W. The order of the fields is clone size, D gene, V gene, J gene, CDR3 DNA, CDR3 protein. D genes are given only for firm matches. Clone size is given for some rows only: seen once, a few or many times, or a class if the clone is expanded.

-,-,TRBV7-2,TRBJ2-1,TGTGCCAGCAGCTTAGATGTAGAGACCTACAATGAGCAGTTCTTC,CASSLDVETYNEQFF
-,TRBD1,TRBV18,TRBJ2-1,TGTGCCAGCTCACCGGGGACAGGAGACTACAATGAGCAGTTCTTC,CASSPGTGDYNEQFF
-,-,TRBV4-1,TRBJ1-2,TGCGCCAGCAGCCCCATGGCGTCGTGGGGACAAAACTATGGCTACACCTTC,CASSPMASWGQNYGYTF
-,TRBD2,TRBV2,TRBJ2-4,TGTGCCAGCAGTGAGCGACTAGCGGGAACAAAAAACATTCAGTACTTC,CASSERLAGTKNIQYF
-,TRBD1,TRBV9,TRBJ1-2,TGTGCCAGCAGTGGAGGGACAGGGGAGAACTATGGCTACACCTTC,CASSGGTGENYGYTF
-,TRBD1,TRBV2,TRBJ2-7,TGTGCCAGTAGAGACCGGGACAGGGCCGTACTCGAGTACTTC,CASRDRDRAVLEYF
-,-,TRBV5-1,TRBJ2-7,TGCGCCAGCAGCTTGTTCCAGGGGTGGCACGAGCAGTACTTC,CASSLFQGWHEQYF
-,-,TRBV10-1,TRBJ2-1,TGCGCCAGCGACCGGAGCCCCCTCTACAATGAGCAGTTCTTC,CASDRSPLYNEQFF
-,-,TRBV7-2,TRBJ1-5,TGTGCCAGCAGCTTAATCATGTCGGTAAATCAGCCCCAGCATTTT,CASSLIMSVNQPQHF
-,-,TRBV6-1,TRBJ1-6,TGTGCCAGCACTAGGACAGTAGGGTCACCCCTCCACTTT,CASTRTVGSPLHF
-,-,TRBV28,TRBJ2-7,TGTGCCAGCAGTTTAATAGGGAGAGGGCCTGGCGACGATCAGTACTTC,CASSLIGRGPGDDQYF
-,TRBD2,TRBV7-8,TRBJ2-1,TGTGCCAGCACTCTAGGGTTAGCGGGAATTCACAATGAGCAGTTCTTC,CASTLGLAGIHNEQFF
-,-,TRBV11-3,TRBJ2-2,TGTGCCAGCAGCGCCGAGGGTACACTTAACACCGGGGAGCTGTTTTTT,CASSAEGTLNTGELFF
-,-,TRBV7-2,TRBJ2-1,TGTGCCAGCAGTTTTACAGTTAGCTCCTACAATGAGCAGTTCTTC,CASSFTVSSYNEQFF
once,TRBD1,TRBV28,TRBJ2-3,TGTGCCAGCAAAGCTATCACCGGGACAGGGGGTCCAGATACGCAGTATTTT,CASKAITGTGGPDTQYF
-,TRBD1,TRBV2,TRBJ1-3,TGTGCCAGCAGTGGACTTACAGGGGTCGGAAACACCATATATTTT,CASSGLTGVGNTIYF
-,-,TRBV10-3,TRBJ1-2,TGTGCCATCAGTGTTCGGGATAACTATGGCTACACCTTC,CAISVRDNYGYTF
-,TRBD1,TRBV12-5,TRBJ1-2,TGTGCTAGTGGTTTGGTACTTTTCCCACCCGGGACAGAGCCCAATGGCTACACCTTC,CASGLVLFPPGTEPNGYTF
-,-,TRBV27,TRBJ1-2,TGTGCCAGCAGTTGGCAGGGTAACTATGGCTACACCTTC,CASSWQGNYGYTF
-,-,TRBV7-2,TRBJ2-1,TGTGCCAGCAGCTTATTTGGGGGGAGCTCCTACAATGAGCAGTTCTTC,CASSLFGGSSYNEQFF
-,TRBD2,TRBV28,TRBJ2-4,TGTGCCAGCAGTTTCGGGGGGATGGCCAAAAACATTCAGTACTTC,CASSFGGMAKNIQYF
few,TRBD1,TRBV7-3,TRBJ2-2,TGTGCCAGCAGGCCCACAGGGGGCGAATCCGGGGAGCTGTTTTTT,CASRPTGGESGELFF
-,TRBD2,TRBV7-7,TRBJ2-2,TGTGCCAGCAGCTATGGGACTAGCGGGAGTCGAGGCGGGGAGCTGTTTTTT,CASSYGTSGSRGGELFF
-,TRBD1,TRBV18,TRBJ1-5,TGTGCCAGCTCGAGCGGGACAGGGGGTCCCAATCAGCCCCAGCATTTT,CASSSGTGGPNQPQHF
-,-,TRBV5-4,TRBJ2-5,TGTGCCAGCAGCTTGTGGGGGGGCCCGGGGGAGCAGTACTTC,CASSLWGGPGEQYF
-,TRBD1,TRBV7-2,TRBJ2-7,TGTGCCAGCAGCGTAGACAGGGTCTCCTACGAGCAGTACTTC,CASSVDRVSYEQYF
-,TRBD2,TRBV4-2,TRBJ2-2,TGTGCCAGCAGCCAAGGGGGACTAGCGGGAGTTCGCACCGGGGAGCTGTTTTTT,CASSQGGLAGVRTGELFF
-,TRBD1,TRBV28,TRBJ1-5,TGTGCCAGCAGATCCGACAGGGGCCGTAGCAATCAGCCCCAGCATTTT,CASRSDRGRSNQPQHF
-,TRBD1,TRBV5-1,TRBJ1-4,TGCGCCAGCAGGACGGGACAGGGGCCTAATGAAAAACTGTTTTTT,CASRTGQGPNEKLFF
-,TRBD2,TRBV18,TRBJ2-2,TGTGCCAGCTCACCACCGGCGGGGGACACCGGGGAGCTGTTTTTT,CASSPPAGDTGELFF
-,-,TRBV2,TRBJ2-1,TGTGCCAGCAGTGACGCGTTACTTGTAAATGAGCAGTTCTTC,CASSDALLVNEQFF
-,-,TRBV6-6,TRBJ2-1,TGTGCCAGCAGTTACGGGCAGAGCTCCTACAATGAGCAGTTCTTC,CASSYGQSSYNEQFF
-,-,TRBV5-1,TRBJ2-7,TGCGCCAGCAGCTTTACAGCTAATGCCTACGAGCAGTACTTC,CASSFTANAYEQYF
-,TRBD2,TRBV5-1,TRBJ2-1,TGCGCCAGCTTATCCGGGACTATGGGTAGTGAGCAGTTCTTC,CASLSGTMGSEQFF
-,-,TRBV7-9,TRBJ1-2,TGTGCCAGCAGCAGTTATTTGGGGGCTAGGGGCTACACCTTC,CASSSYLGARGYTF
-,-,TRBV7-2,TRBJ2-7,TGTGCCAGCAGCTTGACAGTTTCCTCCTACGAGCAGTACTTC,CASSLTVSSYEQYF
-,-,TRBV7-2,TRBJ1-5,TGTGCCAGCAGCTCCCCCCCGGGGGATCAGCCCCAGCATTTT,CASSSPPGDQPQHF
-,TRBD2,TRBV7-8,TRBJ2-1,TGTGCCAGCAGCTTTGGGGCGGGAGGGCCTTCCTACAATGAGCAGTTCTTC,CASSFGAGGPSYNEQFF
-,-,TRBV6-1,TRBJ1-6,TGTGCCAGCAGTGAATTCCAGGGAGGCAATTCACCCCTCCACTTT,CASSEFQGGNSPLHF
-,-,TRBV7-2,TRBJ1-2,TGTGCCAGCAGCTTAAGCACAGGGTCAAACTATGGCTACACCTTC,CASSLSTGSNYGYTF
-,-,TRBV18,TRBJ2-1,TGTGCCAGCTCACCACCGGGAGATGAGCAGTTCTTC,CASSPPGDEQFF
-,-,TRBV9,TRBJ2-5,TGTGCCAGCTCGGGCGGGACGGAGAGAGAGACCCAGTACTTC,CASSGGTERETQYF
-,TRBD1,TRBV5-1,TRBJ2-1,TGCGCCAGCAGCACCGGGACAGACTACAATGAGCAGTTCTTC,CASSTGTDYNEQFF
-,TRBD2,TRBV2,TRBJ2-3,TGTGCCGGCAGTAGCGGGAGGCCAGATACGCAGTATTTT,CAGSSGRPDTQYF
-,TRBD1,TRBV5-4,TRBJ1-1,TGTGCCAGTCCCCCCGTCGGGGGACAGGGACCCATGAACACTGAAGCTTTCTTT,CASPPVGGQGPMNTEAFF
-,-,TRBV7-9,TRBJ2-2,TGTGCCAGCACCGGAGGGCCTGGCGGGGAGCTGTTTTTT,CASTGGPGGELFF
-,-,TRBV6-1,TRBJ2-7,TGTGCCAGCAGTGAAGCGGCAGGGGCGCCGGGGGAGCAGTACTTC,CASSEAAGAPGEQYF
-,-,TRBV6-5,TRBJ2-7,TGTGCCAGCAGTACCAGGGGGGCTTCCACCTACGAGCAGTACTTC,CASSTRGASTYEQYF
once,-,TRBV10-3,TRBJ2-3,TGTGCCATCACCGGAGCGGCCCCCGGCACAGATACGCAGTATTTT,CAITGAAPGTDTQYF
-,-,TRBV19,TRBJ1-2,TGTGCCAGTAGTATGGTGGGAGGAGGCTACACCTTC,CASSMVGGGYTF
-,-,TRBV7-2,TRBJ2-7,TGTGCCAGCAGCACAGAGCCACAGGGTTACGAGCAGTACTTC,CASSTEPQGYEQYF
once,TRBD1,TRBV9,TRBJ1-1,TGTGCCAGCAGGGCAGAGAGGGGGCAAGACAAGAACACTGAAGCTTTCTTT,CASRAERGQDKNTEAFF
once,TRBD1,TRBV14,TRBJ2-7,TGTGCCAGCAGCCGAGGGACAGGGCCCTACGAGCAGTACTTC,CASSRGTGPYEQYF
-,TRBD1,TRBV5-1,TRBJ2-5,TGCGCCAGCAGCTTGAGGGGGCAGGGTCGTGAAGAGACCCAGTACTTC,CASSLRGQGREETQYF
-,-,TRBV9,TRBJ2-2,TGTGCCAGCAGCGGAATCGGGGTAAACACCGGGGAGCTGTTTTTT,CASSGIGVNTGELFF